This T cell receptor beta chain is from a study of T cell changes during pregnancy in multiple sclerosis. Per the germline V gene, CDR1 is SGHTS and CDR2 is YDEGEE. The CDR3 extends over 18 amino acids. After removal of 4 bases from V and 0 bases from J, the junction contained 7 bases not matched to a gene. This clone is a singleton in its sample. Generated by immunoSEQ multiplex PCR, the TCRdb table keeps only in-frame clones and is missing some. The data show about 120,000 clones, 85% to 95% seen once. The chain recombines TRBV5-8 with TRBJ2-3; the match to TRBD2 covers 14 bases. Sequencing used peripheral blood, obtained before pregnancy. This sequence was found in a female donor with multiple sclerosis, enrolled in a pregnancy study. The CDR3 sequence: CASSSGTSGSASTDTQYF. CDR3 nucleotides: TGTGCCAGCAGCAGCGGGACTAGCGGGAGCGCTAGCACAGATACGCAGTATTTT.